This T cell receptor (beta chain) was identified in a study of CD8+CD57+ T cells in acquired aplastic anemia. V gave up 7 bases and J gave up 3 bases, with 10 bases separating them. CDR3 length: 12 amino acids. Germline V gene data show CDR1 as SNHLY and CDR2 as FYNNEI. According to the study, genomic DNA was the template for TCR beta VDJ and CDR3 profiling. TCRdb used MiXCR to reprocess the reads, holding one entry per CDR3 protein. The table includes hundreds of thousands of distinct CDR3 sequences, over 25% detected once. Comments on this clonotype: A much larger clone differs by one base, so this may be a read error.

Previously, flow cytometry had revealed CD8+CD57+ cell expansion in the patients chosen for sequencing. At the time of blood sampling, patients had not yet received any therapy. Sequencing input: sorted CD4+, CD8+, or CD8+CD57+ T cells (not recorded which) from PBMCs. The V call is TRBV2, the J call TRBJ2-7; perhaps TRBD2 as D (5 bases). The sequence was obtained from a human donor with aplastic anemia. The CDR3 region is CASIEGGYEQYF. The CDR3 nucleotides are TGTGCCAGCATTGAGGGCGGCTACGAGCAGTACTTC. The full variable domain, in which reference TRBV2 and TRBJ2-7 provide the parts outside the CDR3, is EPEVTQTPSHQVTQMGQEVILRCVPISNHLYFYWYRQILGQKVEFLVSFYNNEISEKSEIFDDQFSVERPDGSNFTLKIRSTKLEDSAMYFCASIEGGYEQYFGPGTRLTVT.